This T cell receptor beta chain was sequenced for a study of shared clonotypes between healthy human individuals. The data were produced by immunoSEQ multiplex PCR, yet TCRdb's version contains in-frame clones alone and is incomplete. The profile shows over a million clones, approximately 78% of them singletons. Trimming pared 0 bases from V and 5 bases from J, leaving 6 bases between. CDR1 and CDR2 (germline): SGHRS, YFSETQ. The CDR3 contains 13 residues. Sequencing used memory CD4+ T cells from PBMCs. Specified subset: CD45RA-negative fraction. The sequence was obtained from a man between 18 and 29 years old in good health. Some clones in this sample may be carry-over from other donors' samples. The genes are TRBV5-1 and TRBJ2-1; D ambiguous. CDR3 nucleotide sequence: TGCGCCAGCAGCTTGGTTGGAAACAATGAGCAGTTCTTC. Amino acids: CASSLVGNNEQFF.